The present entry profiles one T cell receptor (beta chain) with its context. This sample was included in a study of blood T cell repertoires in COVID-19. Study information: The United States, Italy and Spain were the sources of the acute and convalescent COVID-19 samples. T cells, B-cell-depleted T cells, or PBMCs provided the cDNA or gDNA that served as material.

Germline CDR1 SGHRS, CDR2 YFSETQ. There are 10 residues in the CDR3. V shed 4 bases and J shed 9 bases, with 7 bases lying between them. Per the study methods: Amplified reference gene primers provided the basis for estimating nucleated cell counts. Generated by immunoSEQ multiplex PCR, the TCRdb table keeps only in-frame clones and is missing some. The DNA was the basis for D and trimming; V, J and clone size are from that table. The table records a few hundred thousand clones, 85% of them present only once. The source material was peripheral blood. The receptor was derived from a woman younger than 30 with acute or convalescent COVID-19. V and J are TRBV5-1 and TRBJ1-2, with D unclear. CDR3 DNA sequence: TGCGCCAGCAGCGGGGAGAGCTACACCTTC. Protein sequence: CASSGESYTF.